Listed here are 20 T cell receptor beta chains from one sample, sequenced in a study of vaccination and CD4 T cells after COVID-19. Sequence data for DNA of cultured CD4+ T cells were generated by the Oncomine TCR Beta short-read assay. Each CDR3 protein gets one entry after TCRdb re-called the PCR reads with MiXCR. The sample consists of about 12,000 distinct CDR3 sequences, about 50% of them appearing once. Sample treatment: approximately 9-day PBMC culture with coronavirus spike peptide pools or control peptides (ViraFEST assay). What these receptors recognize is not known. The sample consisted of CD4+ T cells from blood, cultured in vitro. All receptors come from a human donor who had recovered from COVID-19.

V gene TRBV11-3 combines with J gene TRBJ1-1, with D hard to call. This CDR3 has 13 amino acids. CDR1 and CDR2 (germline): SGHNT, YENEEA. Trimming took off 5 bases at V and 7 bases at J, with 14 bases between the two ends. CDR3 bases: TGTGCCAGCAGCCCCGGGTCCTCGGGTGAAGCTTTCTTT. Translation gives CASSPGSSGEAFF.

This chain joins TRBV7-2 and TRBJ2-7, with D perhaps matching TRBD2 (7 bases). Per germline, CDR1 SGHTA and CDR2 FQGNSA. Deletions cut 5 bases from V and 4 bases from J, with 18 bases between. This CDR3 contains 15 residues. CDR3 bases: TGTGCCAGCAGCCAAGGCGGGGGCTTGAGGTACGAGCAGTACTTC. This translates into CASSQGGGLRYEQYF.

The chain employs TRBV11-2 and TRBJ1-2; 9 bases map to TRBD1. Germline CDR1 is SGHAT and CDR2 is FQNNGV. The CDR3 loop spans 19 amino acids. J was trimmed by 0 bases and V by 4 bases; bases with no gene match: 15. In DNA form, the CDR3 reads TGTGCCAGCAGCTCCCTACCTCGACAGGGGGAAAGAGCTAACTATGGCTACACCTTC. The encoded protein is CASSSLPRQGERANYGYTF.

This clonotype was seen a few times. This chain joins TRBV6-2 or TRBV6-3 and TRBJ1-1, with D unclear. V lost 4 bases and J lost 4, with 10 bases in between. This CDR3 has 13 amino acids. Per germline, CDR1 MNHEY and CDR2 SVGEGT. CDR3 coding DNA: TGTGCCAGCAGTTTGGGGTCGGGCACTGAAGCTTTCTTT. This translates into CASSLGSGTEAFF.

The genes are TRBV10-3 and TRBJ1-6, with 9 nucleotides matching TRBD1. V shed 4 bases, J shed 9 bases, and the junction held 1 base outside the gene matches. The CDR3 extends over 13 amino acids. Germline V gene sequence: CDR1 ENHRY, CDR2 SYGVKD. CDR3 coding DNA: TGTGCCATCAGTGGGGACAGGGTTTCACCCCTCCACTTT. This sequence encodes CAISGDRVSPLHF.

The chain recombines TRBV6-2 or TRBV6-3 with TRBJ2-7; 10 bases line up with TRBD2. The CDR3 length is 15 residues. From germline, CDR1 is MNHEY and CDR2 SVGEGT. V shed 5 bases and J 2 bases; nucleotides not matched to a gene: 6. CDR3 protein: CASSDGLAVTYEQYF. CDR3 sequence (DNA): TGTGCCAGCAGTGACGGACTAGCGGTTACCTACGAGCAGTACTTC.

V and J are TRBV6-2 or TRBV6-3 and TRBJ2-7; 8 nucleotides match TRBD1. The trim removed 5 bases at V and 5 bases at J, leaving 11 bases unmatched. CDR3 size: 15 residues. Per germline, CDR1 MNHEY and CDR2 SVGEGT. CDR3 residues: CASSNRQGIVHEQYF. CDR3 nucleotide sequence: TGTGCCAGCAGTAATAGACAGGGGATCGTCCACGAGCAGTACTTC.

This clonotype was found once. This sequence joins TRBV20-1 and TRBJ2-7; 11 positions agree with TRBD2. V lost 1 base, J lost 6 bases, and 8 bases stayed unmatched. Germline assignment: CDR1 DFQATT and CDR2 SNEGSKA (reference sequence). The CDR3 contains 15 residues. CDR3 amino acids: CSARVSSGGLAEQYF. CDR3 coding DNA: TGCAGTGCTAGAGTGTCTAGCGGGGGGCTTGCCGAGCAGTACTTC.

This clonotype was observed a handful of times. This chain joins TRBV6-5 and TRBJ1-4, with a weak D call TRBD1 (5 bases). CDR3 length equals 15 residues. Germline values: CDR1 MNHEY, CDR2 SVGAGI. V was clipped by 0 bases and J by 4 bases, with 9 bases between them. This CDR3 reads CASSYSGTLNEKLFF. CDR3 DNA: TGTGCCAGCAGTTACTCCGGGACCCTTAATGAAAAACTGTTTTTT.

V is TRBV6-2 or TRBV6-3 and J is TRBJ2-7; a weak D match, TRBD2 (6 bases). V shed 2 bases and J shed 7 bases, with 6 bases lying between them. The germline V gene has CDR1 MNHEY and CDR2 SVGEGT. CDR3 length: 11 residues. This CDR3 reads CASSYAGEQYF. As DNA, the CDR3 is TGTGCCAGCAGTTACGCGGGGGAGCAGTACTTC.

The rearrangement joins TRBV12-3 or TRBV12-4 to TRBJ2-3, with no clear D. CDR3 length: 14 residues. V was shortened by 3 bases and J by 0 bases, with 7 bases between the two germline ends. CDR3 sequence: CASSFGSSTDTQYF. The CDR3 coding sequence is TGTGCCAGCAGTTTCGGTAGTAGCACAGATACGCAGTATTTT.

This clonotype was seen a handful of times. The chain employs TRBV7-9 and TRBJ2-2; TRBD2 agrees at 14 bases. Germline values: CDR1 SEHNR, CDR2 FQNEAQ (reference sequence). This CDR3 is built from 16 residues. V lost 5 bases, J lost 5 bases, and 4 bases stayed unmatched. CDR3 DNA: TGTGCCAGCAGCGACAGACTAGCGGGAGGGACCGGGGAGCTGTTTTTT. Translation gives CASSDRLAGGTGELFF.

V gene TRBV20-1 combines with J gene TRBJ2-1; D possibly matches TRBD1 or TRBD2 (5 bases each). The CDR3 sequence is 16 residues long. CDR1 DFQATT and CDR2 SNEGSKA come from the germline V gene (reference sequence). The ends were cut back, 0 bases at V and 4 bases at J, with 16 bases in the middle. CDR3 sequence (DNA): TGCAGTGCTAGAGATCTTGCGTGGGACGGTTACAATGAGCAGTTCTTC. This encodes CSARDLAWDGYNEQFF.

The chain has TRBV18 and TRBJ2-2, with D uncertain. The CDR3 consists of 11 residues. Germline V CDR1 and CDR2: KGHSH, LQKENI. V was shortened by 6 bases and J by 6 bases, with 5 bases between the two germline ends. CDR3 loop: CASSQSGELFF. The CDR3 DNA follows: TGTGCCAGCTCCCAGTCCGGGGAGCTGTTTTTT.

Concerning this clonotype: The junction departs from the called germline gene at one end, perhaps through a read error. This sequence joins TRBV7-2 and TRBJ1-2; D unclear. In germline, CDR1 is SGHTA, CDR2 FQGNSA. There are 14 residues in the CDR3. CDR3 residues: CASSPDGELHGHTF. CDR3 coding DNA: TGTGCCAGCAGCCCGGACGGGGAATTACATGGCCACACCTTC.

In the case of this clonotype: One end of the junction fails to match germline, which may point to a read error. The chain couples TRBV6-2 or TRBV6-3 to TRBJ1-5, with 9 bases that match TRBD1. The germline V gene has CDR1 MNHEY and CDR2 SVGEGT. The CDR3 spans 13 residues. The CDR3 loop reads CTSSRQGGQPQHF. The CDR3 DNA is TGTACCAGCAGCCGACAGGGGGGTCAGCCCCAGCATTTT.

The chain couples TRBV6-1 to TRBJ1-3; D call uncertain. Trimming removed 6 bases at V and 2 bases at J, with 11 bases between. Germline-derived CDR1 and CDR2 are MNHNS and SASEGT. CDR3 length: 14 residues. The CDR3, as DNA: TGTGCCAGCAGGTCTATCAGTGCTGGAAACACCATATATTTT. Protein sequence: CASRSISAGNTIYF.

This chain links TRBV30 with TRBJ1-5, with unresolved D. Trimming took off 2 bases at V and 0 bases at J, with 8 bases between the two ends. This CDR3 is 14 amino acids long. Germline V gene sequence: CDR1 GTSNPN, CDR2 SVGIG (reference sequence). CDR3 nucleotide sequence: TGTGCCTGGAGTTTAAGCTATAGCAATCAGCCCCAGCATTTT. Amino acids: CAWSLSYSNQPQHF. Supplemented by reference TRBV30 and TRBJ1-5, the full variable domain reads SQTIHQWPATLVQPVGSPLSLECTVEGTSNPNLYWYRQAAGRGLQLLFYSVGIGQISSEVPQNLSASRPQDRQFILSSKKLLLSDSGFYLCAWSLSYSNQPQHFGDGTRLSIL.

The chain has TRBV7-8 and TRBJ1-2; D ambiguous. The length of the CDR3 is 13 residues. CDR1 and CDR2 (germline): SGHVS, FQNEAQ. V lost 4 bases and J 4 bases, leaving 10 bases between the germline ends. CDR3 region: CASSSLAGYGYTF. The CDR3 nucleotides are TGTGCCAGCAGCTCCTTGGCAGGCTATGGCTACACCTTC.

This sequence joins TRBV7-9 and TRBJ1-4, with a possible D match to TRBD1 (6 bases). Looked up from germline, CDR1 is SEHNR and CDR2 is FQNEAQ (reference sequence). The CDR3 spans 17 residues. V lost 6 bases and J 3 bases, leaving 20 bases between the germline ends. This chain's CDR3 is CASRPRGGRRSNEKLFF. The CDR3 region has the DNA TGTGCCAGCAGACCGAGGGGGGGAAGGAGGTCTAATGAAAAACTGTTTTTT.